The 9 T cell receptor beta chains presented below share a single source sample, sequenced in a study of T-cell memory formation after mild COVID-19. TCRdb fed the 5' RACE reads into MiXCR, producing one record per CDR3 protein. The repertoire holds just over 300,000 distinct CDR3 sequences, with approximately 19% as singletons. The sample consisted of PBMCs or a T cell subset sorted from them (not recorded which). These receptors originate from a young man who had mild COVID-19 (a few samples of this study predate the infection). Cell type and time point are not known.

The rearrangement uses TRBV28 and TRBJ2-7, with a tentative D call TRBD1 (5 bases). Deletions cut 8 bases from V and 3 bases from J, with 8 bases between. The CDR3 sequence is 11 residues long. In germline, CDR1 is MDHEN, CDR2 SYDVKM. CDR3 in amino acids: CASDSLYEQYV. The CDR3 DNA is TGTGCCAGCGACAGCCTCTACGAGCAGTACGTC.

The chain employs TRBV5-6 and TRBJ2-2; 9 bases are shared with TRBD1. CDR3 length equals 16 residues. Losses at the gene ends were 3 bases for V and 1 base for J; bases not matched to a gene: 4. Germline lookup yields CDR1 SGHDT and CDR2 YYEEEE. The CDR3 here is CASSSPGQGNTGELFF. CDR3 DNA: TGTGCCAGCAGCTCTCCGGGACAGGGGAACACCGGGGAGCTGTTTTTT.

This clonotype turned up a few times. This chain links TRBV18 with TRBJ2-7; 7 positions agree with TRBD1. The germline V gene encodes CDR1 KGHSH and CDR2 LQKENI. This CDR3 contains 14 residues. V gave up 8 bases and J gave up 0 bases; unmatched junction bases: 7. CDR3 DNA: TGTGCCAGCACCCGGGGACAGAACTCCTACGAGCAGTACTTC. Translating it yields CASTRGQNSYEQYF.

This clonotype was found a few times. The V gene is TRBV6-2 or TRBV6-3, the J gene TRBJ2-1, with D tentatively TRBD1 or TRBD2 (6 bases each). Trimming left V 0 bases short and J 8 bases short, with 17 bases between. This CDR3 contains 16 residues. CDR1 is MNHEY, CDR2 SVGEGT, per germline. In DNA form, the CDR3 reads TGTGCCAGCAGTTACTCCGGGACTTATGGGGGCTATGAGCAGTTCTTC. It encodes CASSYSGTYGGYEQFF.

The table lists this clonotype with a few counts. The CDR3 DNA sequence: TGTGCCAGCAGCTGGGGAGGGACAGTGTTCAATGAGCAGTTCTTC. As protein: CASSWGGTVFNEQFF. The chain joins TRBV7-3 to TRBJ2-1, with D possibly called TRBD1 or TRBD2 (7 bases each). Trimming left V 4 bases short and J 6 bases short, with 16 bases between. Germline V CDR1 and CDR2: SGHTA, FQGTGA. The CDR3 spans 15 residues.

This clonotype was seen at least ten times. The genes are TRBV6-5 and TRBJ2-2; D gene uncertain. Germline values: CDR1 MNHEY, CDR2 SVGAGI. The CDR3 runs to 16 residues. V was pared by 2 bases and J by 5 bases, with 15 bases between. CDR3 amino acids: CASSYQAPLRTGELFF. The CDR3 DNA sequence: TGTGCCAGCAGTTACCAGGCGCCGCTACGGACCGGGGAGCTGTTTTTT.

This clonotype was counted only a few times. CDR3 region: CASSQDARVQETQYF. CDR3 DNA: TGCGCCAGCAGCCAAGATGCAAGGGTCCAAGAGACCCAGTACTTC. This sequence joins TRBV4-3 and TRBJ2-5; D unclear. The ends were cut back, 0 bases at V and 1 base at J, with 9 bases in the middle. The CDR3 sequence is 15 residues long. Germline CDR1 and CDR2: LGHNA and YSLEER.

The chain recombines TRBV30 with TRBJ1-2; D is uncertain. Germline lookup yields CDR1 GTSNPN and CDR2 SVGIG (reference sequence). Between the trimmed V and J ends, which lost 0 bases and 7 bases, there was a span of 15 bases. This CDR3 has 14 residues. The CDR3 sequence is CAWSVGGLGSGYTF. The CDR3 nucleotides read TGTGCCTGGAGTGTTGGAGGACTAGGTTCTGGCTACACCTTC.

This rearrangement joins TRBV30 to TRBJ2-7; weak D call: TRBD2 (5 bases). Trimming removed 3 bases at V and 5 bases at J, with 5 bases between. The CDR3 consists of 10 residues. Germline V gene lookup returns CDR1 GTSNPN and CDR2 SVGIG (reference sequence). The CDR3, as DNA: TGTGCCTGGAGGCGGGACGAGCAGTACTTC. Protein product: CAWRRDEQYF. Variable domain in full (rest from reference TRBV30 and TRBJ2-7): SQTIHQWPATLVQPVGSPLSLECTVEGTSNPNLYWYRQAAGRGLQLLFYSVGIGQISSEVPQNLSASRPQDRQFILSSKKLLLSDSGFYLCAWRRDEQYFGPGTRLTVT.